This entry is about one TCR beta chain. The table lists this clonotype with a few counts. It has no known antigen specificity. No much larger clone is present one base from it, and per-base qualities are unavailable. The run used an Illumina HiSeq 1500. The public reads were run again by TCRdb, first through fastp at Q25 and then through MiXCR, and only productive beta chains were kept. Entries that share a CDR3 protein sequence are merged under the most common genes and DNA. This sample has approximately 260,000 distinct CDR3 sequences in its table, and 17% of those were observed once. Of the sample, approximately 44% falls within the top ten clones. This specimen belongs to a study of T cell repertoires in cytomegalovirus infection (dated by TCRdb to between 2018 and 2021). The study in broad terms: Donor HLA type was relevant to the analysis, as public TCR beta signatures indicated carriage of CMV infection together with the matching HLA type. What the work shows at the level of the full study, not this receptor alone: The ex vivo response was dominated by HLA-C-restricted CMV-specific TCR beta clonotypes, and the single most frequent clonotype in two of eight donors was supplied by these HLA-C-restricted clonotypes. In both this cohort and an independent roughly 350-donor cohort, the cumulative frequency of public TCR beta family members distinguished carriers of CMV infection plus the relevant HLA type.

The CDR3 covers 13 residues, taking in both the cysteine and the phenylalanine. Just CDR3 DNA is preserved here, 39 bases in frame from base 1. The germline V gene yields MDHEN for CDR1 and SYDVKM for CDR2. V is cut by 3 bases and J by 6 bases, and the space between the germline ends is 12 bases. The source of this sequence is a human donor in good health (CMV status not recorded). Some clones in this sample may be carry-over from other donors' samples. This sequence uses TRBV28 and TRBJ2-7; TRBD2 might be the D gene, on 6 matching bases. Sequencing input: CD8+ T cells from PBMCs. DNA sequence: TGTGCCAGCAGTTTTTCGGGAGCTGGCGAGCAGTACTTC. Translated, it reads CASSFSGAGEQYF.